These T cell receptor beta chains were read from a single sample in a study of T-cell memory formation after mild COVID-19. TCRdb fed the 5' RACE reads into MiXCR, producing one record per CDR3 protein. The sample holds about 200,000 distinct CDR3 sequences, approximately 20% seen once. The sample comprised PBMCs or a T cell subset sorted from them (not recorded which). These receptors all stem from an adult woman who had mild COVID-19 (a few samples of this study predate the infection). Cell type and time point are not known. CDR3s include the opening cysteine and the closing phenylalanine or tryptophan. A D gene is named only where the DNA matches it firmly. Clone size is stated in some rows and not others, as once, few, many or a class when expanded.

>NA|TRBJ1-2|NA|TRBV5-1
CASSVRAPGTYGYTF
TGCGCCAGCAGTGTTCGAGCCCCCGGGACCTATGGCTACACCTTC
>NA|TRBJ1-2|few|TRBV7-9
CASTLPGDTNYGYTF
TGTGCCAGCACCCTTCCGGGGGACACAAACTATGGCTACACCTTC
>NA|TRBJ2-2|NA|TRBV4-1
CASSQAGRKNDGELFF
TGCGCCAGCAGCCAAGCGGGTCGAAAGAATGACGGGGAGCTGTTTTTT
>TRBD1|TRBJ1-5|few|TRBV5-4
CASSMGGQGDQPQHF
TGTGCCAGCAGCATGGGGGGACAGGGAGATCAGCCCCAGCATTTT
>NA|TRBJ2-3|few|TRBV20-1
CSARDTVASTDTQYF
TGCAGTGCTAGAGACACTGTCGCTAGCACAGATACGCAGTATTTT
>NA|TRBJ1-6|many|TRBV2
CASSGDFYNSPLHF
TGTGCCAGCAGCGGGGACTTTTATAATTCACCCCTCCACTTT
>NA|TRBJ2-1|NA|TRBV3-2
CASNHTLGRRLNEQFF
TGTGCCAGCAACCACACCCTGGGCCGCAGGCTCAATGAGCAGTTCTTC
>TRBD1|TRBJ2-1|NA|TRBV29-1
CSVGHRGLSISYNEQFF
TGCAGCGTTGGGCACAGGGGTTTAAGTATTTCCTACAATGAGCAGTTCTTC
>NA|TRBJ2-2|NA|TRBV24-1
CATSDPGRNTGELFF
TGTGCCACCAGTGACCCCGGGAGGAACACCGGGGAGCTGTTTTTT
>TRBD2|TRBJ2-3|NA|TRBV9
CASSVGGSGITDTQYF
TGTGCCAGCAGCGTAGGAGGTAGCGGGATCACAGATACGCAGTATTTT
>NA|TRBJ2-3|NA|TRBV12-3/TRBV12-4
CASSPGGGRGTDTQYF
TGTGCCAGCAGTCCCGGAGGAGGGCGGGGCACAGATACGCAGTATTTT
>TRBD1|TRBJ2-2|many|TRBV5-1
CASSLWTGQNTGELFF
TGCGCCAGCAGCTTGTGGACAGGGCAGAACACCGGGGAGCTGTTTTTT
>NA|TRBJ1-1|NA|TRBV25-1
CASIADMNTEAFF
TGTGCCAGCATTGCCGACATGAACACTGAAGCTTTCTTT
>NA|TRBJ2-7|few|TRBV6-1
CASSEWGERIDYEQYF
TGTGCCAGCAGCGAATGGGGAGAAAGAATTGACTACGAGCAGTACTTC
>NA|TRBJ2-2|few|TRBV20-1
CSARPAGQSITGELFF
TGCAGTGCTAGACCAGCGGGACAGTCTATCACCGGGGAGCTGTTTTTT
>TRBD2|TRBJ2-1|NA|TRBV7-6
CASSLATSDNEQFF
TGTGCCAGCAGCTTAGCTACTAGCGACAATGAGCAGTTCTTC
>NA|TRBJ2-1|few|TRBV5-1
CASSSGSGYSEQFF
TGCGCCAGCAGCTCCGGTTCGGGGTATTCTGAGCAGTTCTTC
>NA|TRBJ2-5|few|TRBV11-2
CASSIPATGARAQYF
TGTGCCAGCAGCATACCCGCAACGGGGGCCCGGGCCCAGTACTTC
>TRBD1|TRBJ2-5|NA|TRBV29-1
CSVHQGDQETQYF
TGCAGCGTCCATCAGGGGGACCAAGAGACCCAGTACTTC
>NA|TRBJ1-2|NA|TRBV21-1
CASSGTVNYGYTF
TGTGCCAGCTCCGGGACAGTTAACTATGGCTACACCTTC
>NA|TRBJ2-5|many|TRBV5-6
CASSFRETQYF
TGTGCCAGCAGCTTTAGGGAGACCCAGTACTTC
>TRBD2|TRBJ2-3|few|TRBV12-3/TRBV12-4
CASSLGLAGGDTQYF
TGTGCCAGCAGTTTGGGTCTAGCGGGCGGAGATACGCAGTATTTT
>NA|TRBJ1-6|NA|TRBV3-1
CASSQGQVNSPLHF
TGTGCCAGCAGCCAGGGACAAGTCAATTCACCCCTCCACTTT
>NA|TRBJ2-7|NA|TRBV4-2
CASSHAPGDEQYF
TGTGCCAGCAGCCATGCGCCGGGAGACGAGCAGTACTTC
>TRBD1|TRBJ2-3|NA|TRBV29-1
CSARTGALSATQYF
TGCAGCGCCCGAACAGGGGCACTCAGTGCTACGCAGTATTTT
>TRBD1|TRBJ1-1|few|TRBV12-3/TRBV12-4
CASSFGDRGTTTEAFF
TGTGCCAGCAGTTTCGGGGACAGGGGGACAACCACTGAAGCTTTCTTT
>NA|TRBJ1-3|many|TRBV11-2
CASSLEPGPGNTIYF
TGTGCCAGCAGCTTAGAGCCAGGGCCTGGAAACACCATATATTTT
>NA|TRBJ2-5|few|TRBV9
CASSASGGHSQTQYF
TGTGCCAGCAGCGCCTCAGGGGGGCACAGCCAGACCCAGTACTTC
>TRBD1|TRBJ2-6|NA|TRBV6-1
CASSRDRVAGANVLTF
TGTGCCAGCAGCAGGGACAGGGTTGCTGGGGCCAACGTCCTGACTTTC
>NA|TRBJ2-3|few|TRBV7-2
CASSVLRQAVNTDTQYF
TGTGCCAGCAGCGTACTTCGACAGGCCGTTAACACAGATACGCAGTATTTT
>NA|TRBJ1-2|few|TRBV12-3/TRBV12-4
CASSLGSRSNGYTF
TGTGCCAGCAGTTTAGGGAGCAGGAGCAATGGCTACACCTTC
>NA|TRBJ1-5|few|TRBV20-1
CSAHTGGNQPQHF
TGCAGTGCACACACAGGTGGCAATCAGCCCCAGCATTTT
>NA|TRBJ1-1|NA|TRBV20-1
CSARDKVFDAEAFF
TGCAGTGCTAGAGATAAGGTTTTCGACGCTGAAGCTTTCTTT
>NA|TRBJ2-1|few|TRBV7-2
CASSLVGSGREENEQFF
TGTGCCAGCAGCTTAGTAGGGTCGGGCAGGGAAGAAAATGAGCAGTTCTTC
>NA|TRBJ2-2|NA|TRBV9
CASSVRGWGSGELFF
TGTGCCAGCAGCGTGCGGGGTTGGGGCTCCGGGGAGCTGTTTTTT
>TRBD1|TRBJ2-1|few|TRBV6-1
CASMRRDRGYNEQFF
TGTGCCAGCATGCGGAGAGACAGGGGCTACAATGAGCAGTTCTTC
>NA|TRBJ2-1|many|TRBV7-9
CASSALNEQFF
TGTGCCAGCAGCGCTCTCAATGAGCAGTTCTTC
>NA|TRBJ2-3|NA|TRBV12-3/TRBV12-4
CASNGGATDTQYF
TGTGCCAGCAATGGCGGAGCCACAGATACGCAGTATTTT
>NA|TRBJ1-1|NA|TRBV20-1
CSASGGPRYEAFF
TGCAGTGCTAGTGGGGGCCCGCGATATGAAGCTTTCTTT
>NA|TRBJ1-4|many|TRBV29-1
CSVGPGREKLFF
TGCAGCGTAGGGCCAGGGCGGGAAAAACTGTTTTTT
>TRBD2|TRBJ2-3|NA|TRBV5-1
CASSRGTSGGSDTQYF
TGCGCCAGCAGCAGAGGGACTAGCGGGGGGTCAGATACGCAGTATTTT
>TRBD1|TRBJ2-5|NA|TRBV14
CASSQPRDRVWETQYF
TGTGCCAGCAGCCAGCCCCGGGACAGGGTGTGGGAGACCCAGTACTTC
>NA|TRBJ1-1|many|TRBV12-3/TRBV12-4
CASSLLGALGVNTEAFF
TGTGCCAGCAGTTTACTTGGTGCCCTGGGGGTGAACACTGAAGCTTTCTTT
>TRBD1|TRBJ2-3|NA|TRBV6-5
CASSEGQVTDTQYF
TGTGCCAGCAGCGAGGGACAGGTCACAGATACGCAGTATTTT
>NA|TRBJ1-3|NA|TRBV3-1
CASSQEFIRGGIGNTIYF
TGTGCCAGCAGCCAAGAATTCATCAGGGGAGGTATTGGAAACACCATATATTTT
>NA|TRBJ2-1|few|TRBV2
CASTGYNEQFF
TGTGCCAGCACAGGTTACAATGAGCAGTTCTTC
>NA|TRBJ1-5|NA|TRBV12-3/TRBV12-4
CASSFRGVGQPQHF
TGTGCCAGCAGCTTTCGGGGGGTAGGACAGCCCCAGCATTTT
>NA|TRBJ1-5|NA|TRBV19
CASSTLWGASNQTQHF
TGTGCCAGTAGTACCCTCTGGGGAGCTAGCAATCAGACCCAGCATTTT
>NA|TRBJ1-4|few|TRBV12-3/TRBV12-4
CASSFRVTNEKLFF
TGTGCCAGCAGTTTCAGGGTTACTAATGAAAAACTGTTTTTT
>NA|TRBJ2-1|few|TRBV9
CASSVQGANEQFF
TGTGCCAGCAGCGTTCAGGGAGCGAATGAGCAGTTCTTC
>NA|TRBJ1-1|NA|TRBV20-1
CSARMTGRNTEAFF
TGCAGTGCTAGGATGACAGGAAGGAACACTGAAGCTTTCTTT
>TRBD1|TRBJ2-1|few|TRBV7-3
CASSKGQGNEQFF
TGTGCCAGCAGCAAGGGACAGGGCAATGAGCAGTTCTTC
>TRBD1|TRBJ1-6|NA|TRBV7-2
CASSLVWDSLNSPLHF
TGTGCCAGCAGCTTAGTCTGGGACAGCCTCAATTCACCCCTCCACTTT
>NA|TRBJ2-7|NA|TRBV7-9
CASSPPPRTGLRSYEQYF
TGTGCCAGCAGCCCCCCACCCCGGACGGGCCTCCGGAGCTACGAGCAGTACTTC
>TRBD2|TRBJ2-4|NA|TRBV12-3/TRBV12-4
CASSRLAGGHDGAINIQYF
TGTGCCAGCAGCCGACTAGCGGGGGGGCATGATGGGGCGATCAACATTCAGTACTTC
>TRBD2|TRBJ2-3|few|TRBV12-3/TRBV12-4
CATTNSGGTDTQYF
TGTGCCACCACTAATAGCGGGGGCACAGATACGCAGTATTTT
>NA|TRBJ2-1|few|TRBV6-5
CASRSRWSSYNEQFF
TGTGCCAGCAGGAGCCGGTGGAGCTCCTACAATGAGCAGTTCTTC